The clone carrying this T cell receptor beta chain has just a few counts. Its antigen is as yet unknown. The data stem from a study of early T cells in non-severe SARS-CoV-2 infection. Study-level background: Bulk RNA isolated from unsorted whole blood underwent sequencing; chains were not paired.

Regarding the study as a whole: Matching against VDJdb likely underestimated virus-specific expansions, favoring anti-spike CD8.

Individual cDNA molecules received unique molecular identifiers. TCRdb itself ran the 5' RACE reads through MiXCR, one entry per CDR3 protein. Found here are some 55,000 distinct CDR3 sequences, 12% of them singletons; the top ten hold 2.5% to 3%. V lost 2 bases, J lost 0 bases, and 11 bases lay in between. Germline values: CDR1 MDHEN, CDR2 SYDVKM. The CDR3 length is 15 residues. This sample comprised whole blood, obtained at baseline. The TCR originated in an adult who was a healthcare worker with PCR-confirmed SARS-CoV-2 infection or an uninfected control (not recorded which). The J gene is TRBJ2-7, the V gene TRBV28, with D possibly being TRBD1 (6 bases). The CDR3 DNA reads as TGTGCCAGCAGTTTAAGAGGGGGTCCCTCCTACGAGCAGTACTTC. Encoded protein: CASSLRGGPSYEQYF.